This passage covers 2 T cell receptor beta chains from one sample sequenced in a study of siplizumab effects on memory and regulatory T cells. Here immunoSEQ multiplex PCR was the method, and the copy in TCRdb shows in-frame clones only, minus some. The data contain under 100,000 clones, roughly 94% of them seen just once; the ten biggest clones take up about 1.5%. Input material: non-Treg CD4+ T cells sorted from blood. All receptors derive from a human donor in good health.

The chain recombines TRBV28 with TRBJ1-5; possibly TRBD1 for D (5 bases). V was cut by 5 bases and J by 5 bases, with 13 bases left in between. Germline CDR1 and CDR2: MDHEN and SYDVKM. The CDR3 totals 14 residues. The CDR3 coding sequence is TGTGCCAGCAGTCCTACGACAGACCATCAGCCCCAGCATTTT. Its protein is CASSPTTDHQPQHF.

The rearrangement uses TRBV18 and TRBJ2-7; D may match TRBD1 or TRBD2 (5 bases each). Between the trimmed V and J ends, which lost 4 bases and 2 bases, there was a span of 15 bases. CDR1 and CDR2 from the germline V gene are KGHSH and LQKENI. CDR3 length: 15 residues. The CDR3 sequence: CASSLRDPRAYEQYF. The CDR3, as DNA: TGTGCCAGCTCACTCCGGGACCCCCGTGCCTACGAGCAGTACTTC.